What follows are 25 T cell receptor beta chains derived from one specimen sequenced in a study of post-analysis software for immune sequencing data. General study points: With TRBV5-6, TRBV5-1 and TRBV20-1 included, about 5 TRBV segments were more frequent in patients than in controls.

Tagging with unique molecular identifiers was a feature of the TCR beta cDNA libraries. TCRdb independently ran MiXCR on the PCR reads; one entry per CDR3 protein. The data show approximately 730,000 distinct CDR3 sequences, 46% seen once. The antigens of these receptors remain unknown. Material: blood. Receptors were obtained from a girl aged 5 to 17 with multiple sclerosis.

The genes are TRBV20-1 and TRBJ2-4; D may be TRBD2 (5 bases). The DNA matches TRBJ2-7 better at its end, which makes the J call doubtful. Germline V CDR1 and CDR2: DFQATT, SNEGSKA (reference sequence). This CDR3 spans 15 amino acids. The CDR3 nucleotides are TGCAGTGCTAGTGTACTGGCGGGTAGCTCCTACGAGCAGTACTTC. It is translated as CSASVLAGSSYEQYF.

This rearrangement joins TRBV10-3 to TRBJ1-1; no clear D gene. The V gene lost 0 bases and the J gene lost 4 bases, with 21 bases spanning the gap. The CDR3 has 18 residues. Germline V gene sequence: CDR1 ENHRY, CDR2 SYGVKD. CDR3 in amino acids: CAISESGRISGLGTEAFF. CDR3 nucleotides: TGTGCCATCAGTGAGTCGGGAAGGATTAGTGGCTTGGGCACTGAAGCTTTCTTT.

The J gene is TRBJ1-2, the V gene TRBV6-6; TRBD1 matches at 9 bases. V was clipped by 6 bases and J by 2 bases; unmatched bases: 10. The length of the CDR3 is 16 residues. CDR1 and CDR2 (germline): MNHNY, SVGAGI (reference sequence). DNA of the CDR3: TGTGCCAGCAGCTCGACTGGGACAGGGACGAACTATGGCTACACCTTC. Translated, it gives CASSSTGTGTNYGYTF.

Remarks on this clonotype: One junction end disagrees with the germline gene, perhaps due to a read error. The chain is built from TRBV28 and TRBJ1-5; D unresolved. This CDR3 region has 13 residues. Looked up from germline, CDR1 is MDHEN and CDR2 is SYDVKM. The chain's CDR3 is CAGSLLLGQPQHF. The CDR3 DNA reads TGTGCCGGCAGTTTGTTACTAGGTCAGCCCCAGCATTTT.

CDR3 loop: CASSYSRVAETQYF. Here the CDR3 DNA reads TGTGCCAGCAGTTACTCGAGGGTAGCTGAGACCCAGTACTTC. V and J are TRBV6-5 and TRBJ2-4; D is perhaps TRBD2 (5 bases). Matching the DNA end better, TRBJ2-5 makes the J call doubtful. Germline CDR1 reads MNHEY; CDR2 reads SVGAGI. The CDR3 has 14 residues.

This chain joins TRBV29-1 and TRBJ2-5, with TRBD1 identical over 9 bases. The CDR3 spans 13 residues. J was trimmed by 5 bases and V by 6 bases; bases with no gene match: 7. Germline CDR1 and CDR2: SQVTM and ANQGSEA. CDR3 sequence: CSVLQGAQETQYF. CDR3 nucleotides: TGCAGCGTCCTACAGGGGGCACAGGAGACCCAGTACTTC.

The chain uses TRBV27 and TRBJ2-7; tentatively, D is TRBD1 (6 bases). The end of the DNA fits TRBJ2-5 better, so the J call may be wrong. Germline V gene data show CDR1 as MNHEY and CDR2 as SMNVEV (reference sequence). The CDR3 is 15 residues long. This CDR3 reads CASSLGQKPGKTQYF. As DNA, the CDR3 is TGTGCCAGCAGTTTAGGACAGAAACCGGGGAAGACCCAGTACTTC.

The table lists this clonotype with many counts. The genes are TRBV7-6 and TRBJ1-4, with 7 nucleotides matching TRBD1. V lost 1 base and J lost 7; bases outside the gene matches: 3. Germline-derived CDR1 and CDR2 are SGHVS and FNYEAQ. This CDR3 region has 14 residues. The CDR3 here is CASSLGQGGEKLFF. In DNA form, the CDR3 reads TGTGCCAGCAGCTTAGGACAGGGCGGTGAAAAACTGTTTTTT.

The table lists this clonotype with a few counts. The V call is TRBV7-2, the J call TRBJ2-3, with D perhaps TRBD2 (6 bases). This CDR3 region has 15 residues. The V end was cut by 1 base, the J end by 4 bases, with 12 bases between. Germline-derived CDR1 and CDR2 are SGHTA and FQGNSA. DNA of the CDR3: TGTGCCAGCAGCTTAGGGGGGGTAGCAGCAGATACGCAGTATTTT. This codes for CASSLGGVAADTQYF.

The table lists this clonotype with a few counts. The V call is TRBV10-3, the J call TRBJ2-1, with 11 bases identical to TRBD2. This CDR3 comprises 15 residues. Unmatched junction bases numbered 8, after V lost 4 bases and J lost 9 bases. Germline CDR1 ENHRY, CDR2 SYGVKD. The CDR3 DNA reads TGTGCCATCAGTGGAACTAGCGGGAGTTCGGGTGAGCAGTTCTTC. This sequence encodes CAISGTSGSSGEQFF.

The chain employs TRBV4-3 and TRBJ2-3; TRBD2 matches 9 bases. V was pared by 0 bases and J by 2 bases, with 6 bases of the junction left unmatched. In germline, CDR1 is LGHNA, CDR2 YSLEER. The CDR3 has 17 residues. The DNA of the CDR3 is TGCGCCAGCAGCCAAGACGGGGGACTAGCATACACAGATACGCAGTATTTT. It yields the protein CASSQDGGLAYTDTQYF.

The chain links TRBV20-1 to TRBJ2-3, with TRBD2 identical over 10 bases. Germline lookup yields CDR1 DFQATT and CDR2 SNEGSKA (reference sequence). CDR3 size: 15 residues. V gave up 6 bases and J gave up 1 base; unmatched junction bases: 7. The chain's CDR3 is CSAQRAGGGTDTQYF. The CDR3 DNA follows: TGCAGTGCGCAACGAGCGGGAGGGGGCACAGATACGCAGTATTTT.

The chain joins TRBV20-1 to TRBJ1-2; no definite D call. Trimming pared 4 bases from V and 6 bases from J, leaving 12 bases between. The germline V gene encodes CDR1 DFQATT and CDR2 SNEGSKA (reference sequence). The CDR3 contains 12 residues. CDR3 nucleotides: TGCAGTGCTATGGAGGGAGCTAATGGCTACACCTTC. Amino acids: CSAMEGANGYTF.

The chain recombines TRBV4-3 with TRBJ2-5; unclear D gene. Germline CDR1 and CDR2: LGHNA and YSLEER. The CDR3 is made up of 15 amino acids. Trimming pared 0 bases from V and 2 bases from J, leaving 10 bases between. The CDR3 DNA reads TGCGCCAGCAGCCAAGAATGGCTACAACAAGAGACCCAGTACTTC. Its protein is CASSQEWLQQETQYF.

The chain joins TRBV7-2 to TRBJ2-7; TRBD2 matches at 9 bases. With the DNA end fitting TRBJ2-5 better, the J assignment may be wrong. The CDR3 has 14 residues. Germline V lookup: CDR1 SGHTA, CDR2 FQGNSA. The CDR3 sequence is CASSYSGSEETQYF. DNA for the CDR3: TGTGCCAGCAGCTATAGCGGGAGTGAAGAGACCCAGTACTTC.

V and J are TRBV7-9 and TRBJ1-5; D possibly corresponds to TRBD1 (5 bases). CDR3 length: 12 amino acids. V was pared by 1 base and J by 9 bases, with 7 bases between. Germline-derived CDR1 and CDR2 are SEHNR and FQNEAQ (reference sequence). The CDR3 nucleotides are TGTGCCAGCAGCTTAGGGGGCCGGCCCCAGCATTTT. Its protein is CASSLGGRPQHF. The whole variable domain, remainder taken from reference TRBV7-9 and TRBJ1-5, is DTGVSQNPRHKITKRGQNVTFRCDPISEHNRLYWYRQTLGQGPEFLTYFQNEAQLEKSRLLSDRFSAERPKGSFSTLEIQRTEQGDSAMYLCASSLGGRPQHFGDGTRLSIL.

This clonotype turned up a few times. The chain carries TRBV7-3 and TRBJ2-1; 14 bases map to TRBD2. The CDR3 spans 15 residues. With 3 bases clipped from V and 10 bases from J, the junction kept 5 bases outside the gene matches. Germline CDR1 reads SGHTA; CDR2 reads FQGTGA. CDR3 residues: CASSFTTSGRDEQFF. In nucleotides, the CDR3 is TGTGCCAGCAGCTTCACGACTAGCGGGAGGGACGAGCAGTTCTTC.

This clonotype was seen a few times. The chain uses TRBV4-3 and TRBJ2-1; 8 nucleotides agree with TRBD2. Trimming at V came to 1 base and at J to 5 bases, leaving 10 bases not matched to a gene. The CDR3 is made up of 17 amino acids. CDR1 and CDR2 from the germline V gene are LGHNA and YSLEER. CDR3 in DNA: TGCGCCAGCAGCCAAGTCCCCGGGACTAGGGCGAACAATGAGCAGTTCTTC. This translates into CASSQVPGTRANNEQFF.

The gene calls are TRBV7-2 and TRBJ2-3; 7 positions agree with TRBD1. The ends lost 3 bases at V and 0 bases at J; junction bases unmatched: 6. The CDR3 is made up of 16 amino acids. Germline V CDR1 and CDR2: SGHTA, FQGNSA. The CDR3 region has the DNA TGTGCCAGCAGCTTTCTAAGGGACAGTAGCACAGATACGCAGTATTTT. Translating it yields CASSFLRDSSTDTQYF. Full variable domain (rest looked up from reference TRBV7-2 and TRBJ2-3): GAGVSQSPSNKVTEKGKDVELRCDPISGHTALYWYRQSLGQGLEFLIYFQGNSAPDKSGLPSDRFSAERTGGSVSTLTIQRTQQEDSAVYLCASSFLRDSSTDTQYFGPGTRLTVL.

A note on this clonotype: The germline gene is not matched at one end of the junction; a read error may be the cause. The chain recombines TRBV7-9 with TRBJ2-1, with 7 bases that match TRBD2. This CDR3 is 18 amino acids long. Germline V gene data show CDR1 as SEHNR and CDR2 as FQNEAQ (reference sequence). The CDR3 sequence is CAGSLDQLAVRPYNEQFF. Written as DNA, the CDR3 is TGTGCCGGCAGCTTAGACCAGCTAGCGGTGAGACCCTACAATGAGCAGTTCTTC.

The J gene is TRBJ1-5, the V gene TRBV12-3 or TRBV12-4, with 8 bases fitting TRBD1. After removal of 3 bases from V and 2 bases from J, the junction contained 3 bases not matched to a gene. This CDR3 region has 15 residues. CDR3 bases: TGTGCCAGCAGTTTCACGACAGGGGGCAATCAGCCCCAGCATTTT. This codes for CASSFTTGGNQPQHF.

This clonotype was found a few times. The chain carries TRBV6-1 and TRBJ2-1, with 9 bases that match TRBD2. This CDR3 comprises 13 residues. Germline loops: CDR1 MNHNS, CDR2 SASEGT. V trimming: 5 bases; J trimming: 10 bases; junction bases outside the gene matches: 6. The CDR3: CASSSPGLAEQFF. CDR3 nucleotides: TGTGCCAGCAGTTCACCGGGACTAGCCGAGCAGTTCTTC.

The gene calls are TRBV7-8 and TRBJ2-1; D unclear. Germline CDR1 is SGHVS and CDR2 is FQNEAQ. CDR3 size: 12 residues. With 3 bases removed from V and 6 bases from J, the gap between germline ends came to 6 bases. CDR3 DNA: TGTGCCAGCAGCTTCAGGATCAATGAGCAGTTCTTC. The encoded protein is CASSFRINEQFF. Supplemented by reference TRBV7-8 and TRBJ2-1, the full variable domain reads GAGVSQSPRYKVAKRGQDVALRCDPISGHVSLFWYQQALGQGPEFLTYFQNEAQLDKSGLPSDRFFAERPEGSVSTLKIQRTQQEDSAVYLCASSFRINEQFFGPGTRLTVL.

The CDR3 is CASSEVPASTDTQYF. The CDR3 nucleotides read TGTGCCAGCAGCGAGGTGCCAGCGAGCACAGATACGCAGTATTTT. V usage is TRBV6-1 and J usage is TRBJ2-3; D remains ambiguous. Germline CDR1 MNHNS, CDR2 SASEGT. The CDR3 has 15 residues. Trimming cost V 6 bases and J 0 bases, with 13 bases left between them.

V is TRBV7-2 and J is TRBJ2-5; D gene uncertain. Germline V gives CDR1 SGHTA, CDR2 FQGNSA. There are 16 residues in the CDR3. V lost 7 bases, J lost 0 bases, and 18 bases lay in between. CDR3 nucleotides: TGTGCCAGCACCCTGACGGGCCCCTGCTACCAAGAGACCCAGTACTTC. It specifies CASTLTGPCYQETQYF.